This is a list of T cell receptor beta chains from one sample in a study of blood T cell repertoires in COVID-19. Produced via immunoSEQ multiplex PCR; TCRdb's table is partial and in-frame only. The table lists about 150,000 clones, approximately 86% of them singletons. Sequences were obtained from peripheral blood. The receptor set was obtained from a man in his fifties or sixties with COVID-19, enrolled during active disease. Each CDR3 is given with its conserved first and last residue. A D gene is named only where the DNA matches it firmly. Some rows have no size entry. The others give once, few or many, or a class for an expanded clone.

V gene,D gene,J gene,clone size,CDR3 DNA,CDR3 protein
TRBV6-5,TRBD1,TRBJ1-2,once,TGTGCCAGCAGACCCGGGACAGGGGCTAACTATGGCTACACCTTC,CASRPGTGANYGYTF
TRBV12-5,.,TRBJ1-6,.,TGTGCTAGTGGTTTGGCGGTTGGCTCCTATAATTCACCCCTCCACTTT,CASGLAVGSYNSPLHF
TRBV7-2,.,TRBJ1-1,.,TGTGCCAGCAGCATAGAGCCCAACACTGAAGCTTTCTTT,CASSIEPNTEAFF
TRBV30,TRBD2,TRBJ2-2,.,TGTGCCTGGCACGCGGGACTAGCGGGGAACACCGGGGAGCTGTTTTTT,CAWHAGLAGNTGELFF
TRBV7-8,TRBD1,TRBJ1-2,.,TGTGCCAGCAGCTTAGGCCCGAGGGACAGGGAAAATGGCTACACCTTC,CASSLGPRDRENGYTF
TRBV18,.,TRBJ1-3,.,TGTGCCAGCTCACCGAGCAATCTGGCGGGGCTGGGAAACACCATATATTTT,CASSPSNLAGLGNTIYF
TRBV9,TRBD2,TRBJ2-5,.,TGTGCCAGCAGCCCAGGGACTAGCGGGGGGGGAGAAGAGACCCAGTACTTC,CASSPGTSGGGEETQYF
TRBV6-2/TRBV6-3,.,TRBJ1-1,.,TGTGCCAGCAGTTACCACCCGATCGGGTTGGGGCAGAAGCCCACTGAAGCTTTCTTT,CASSYHPIGLGQKPTEAFF
TRBV7-7,TRBD2,TRBJ2-7,.,TGTGCTAGCAGCCCAGGGACTAGCTCCCGTTTATACTTC,CASSPGTSSRLYF
TRBV11-1,TRBD2,TRBJ2-5,.,TGTGCCAGCAGCAGAACTAGCGGGGGGGCCGGGGAGACCCAGTACTTC,CASSRTSGGAGETQYF
TRBV18,.,TRBJ1-4,.,TGTGCCAGCTCAGAACGAGCGTCAACTAATGAAAAACTGTTTTTT,CASSERASTNEKLFF
TRBV28,TRBD1,TRBJ1-4,few,TGTGCCAGCAGGACCGGGACAGGGTACGAAAAACTGTTTTTT,CASRTGTGYEKLFF
TRBV5-4,TRBD1,TRBJ1-6,.,TGTGCCAGCAGCTTGGCGGGGACAGGGTCCTCTTCACCCCTCCACTTT,CASSLAGTGSSSPLHF
TRBV11-2,.,TRBJ2-2,.,TGTGCCAGCAGCTTACAGAACACCGGGGAGCTGTTTTTT,CASSLQNTGELFF
TRBV27,TRBD1,TRBJ1-2,.,TGTGCCAGCAGTGATCGACAGGGGCACTATGGCTACACCTTC,CASSDRQGHYGYTF
TRBV7-8,TRBD1,TRBJ2-7,.,TGTGCCAGCAGCTTCAGAGGGACAGGTCGCGAGCAGTACTTC,CASSFRGTGREQYF
TRBV3-1/TRBV3-2,TRBD1,TRBJ1-6,.,TGTGCCAGCAGCCCATTCATAACAGGGGGCCGAAATTCACCCCTCCACTTT,CASSPFITGGRNSPLHF
TRBV18,TRBD2,TRBJ2-1,.,TGTGCCAGCTCACCACGCACTAGCGGCCCAGAGGAGCAGTTCTTC,CASSPRTSGPEEQFF
TRBV11-3,TRBD2,TRBJ2-3,.,TGTGCCAGCACCTATTGGGGGGGTAGCACAGATACGCAGTATTTT,CASTYWGGSTDTQYF
TRBV18,TRBD2,TRBJ2-7,.,TGTGCCAGCTCACCACCGGGGAGGGAACCCTACGAGCAGTACTTC,CASSPPGREPYEQYF
TRBV7-2,.,TRBJ1-3,.,TGTGCCAGCAGCTTAGGCCAGTTAGGAAACACCATATATTTT,CASSLGQLGNTIYF
TRBV5-4,.,TRBJ2-5,.,TGTGCCAGCAGCGCGCAAGAGACCCAGTACTTC,CASSAQETQYF
TRBV15,TRBD1,TRBJ1-2,once,TGTGCCACCAGCAGAGATTATTATGTGGGACAGGAGGATGGCTACACCTTC,CATSRDYYVGQEDGYTF
TRBV30,.,TRBJ1-5,once,TGTGCCTGGAGGGGGCAGGGGCTCAATCAGCCCCAGCATTTT,CAWRGQGLNQPQHF
TRBV5-1,.,TRBJ1-4,.,TGCGCCAGCAGCTTTGATCAGGCGGGGGGAAAACTGTTTTTT,CASSFDQAGGKLFF